This is a list of T cell receptor beta chains from one sample in a study of beta chain features in type 1 diabetes. Sequencing was performed with immunoSEQ multiplex PCR; in TCRdb, only in-frame clones are kept and a portion is missing. The repertoire includes about 360,000 clones, around 12% of them detected once, and about 0.017% sits in the top ten. Sequencing used naive CD4+ T cells from blood. Receptors were obtained from a man between 18 and 35 years old in good health. The CDR3 runs from the conserved cysteine through the conserved F or W. Fields, in order: V gene, clone size, D gene, J gene, CDR3 DNA, CDR3 protein. A D gene is named only where the DNA matches it firmly. A row's size may be missing; if present it is once, few, many or a size class.

V gene: TRBV10-3
clone size: .
D gene: TRBD2
J gene: TRBJ2-5
CDR3 DNA: TGTGCCAGCAGTGAAACCGGGACTAGATACTTC
CDR3 protein: CASSETGTRYF

V gene: TRBV9
clone size: few
D gene: TRBD1
J gene: TRBJ2-2
CDR3 DNA: TGTGCCAGCAGCGTATTCACAGGGGGACCCGGGGAGCTGTTTTTT
CDR3 protein: CASSVFTGGPGELFF

V gene: TRBV9
clone size: .
D gene: TRBD2
J gene: TRBJ2-1
CDR3 DNA: TGTGCCAGCAGCTTTGGGCGGGGGGGCTACAATGAGCAGTTCTTC
CDR3 protein: CASSFGRGGYNEQFF

V gene: TRBV28
clone size: few
D gene: .
J gene: TRBJ2-5
CDR3 DNA: TGTGCCAGCAGCACCCGGGGGATTCAAGAGACCCAGTACTTC
CDR3 protein: CASSTRGIQETQYF

V gene: TRBV19
clone size: .
D gene: .
J gene: TRBJ2-1
CDR3 DNA: TGTGCCAGTACCCTCAAGTGGGGCGGCTACTCCTACAATGAGCAGTTCTTC
CDR3 protein: CASTLKWGGYSYNEQFF

V gene: TRBV6-5
clone size: .
D gene: TRBD1
J gene: TRBJ1-1
CDR3 DNA: TGTGCCAGCAGTGCTCGGACAGGGTCCGCTGAAGCTTTCTTT
CDR3 protein: CASSARTGSAEAFF

V gene: TRBV28
clone size: .
D gene: .
J gene: TRBJ1-6
CDR3 DNA: TGTGCCAGCGGCCTGACGGGGAACGGATCACCCCTCCACTTT
CDR3 protein: CASGLTGNGSPLHF

V gene: TRBV5-1
clone size: .
D gene: .
J gene: TRBJ1-1
CDR3 DNA: TGCGCCAGCAGCTTACAGGGCACTGAAGCTTTCTTT
CDR3 protein: CASSLQGTEAFF

V gene: TRBV28
clone size: few
D gene: TRBD1
J gene: TRBJ1-2
CDR3 DNA: TGTGCCAGCAGTCCAGGGGGCCCTACCTATGGCTACACCTTC
CDR3 protein: CASSPGGPTYGYTF

V gene: TRBV11-2
clone size: few
D gene: .
J gene: TRBJ2-3
CDR3 DNA: TGTGCCAGCAGCTCCTCTACAGATACGCAGTATTTT
CDR3 protein: CASSSSTDTQYF

V gene: TRBV2
clone size: .
D gene: TRBD1
J gene: TRBJ2-5
CDR3 DNA: TGTGCCAGCAGAGGGGACAGGTACATTGAGACCCAGTACTTC
CDR3 protein: CASRGDRYIETQYF

V gene: TRBV19
clone size: few
D gene: TRBD1
J gene: TRBJ1-4
CDR3 DNA: TGTGCCAGTGGCAGGGGGTACGATGAAAAACTGTTTTTT
CDR3 protein: CASGRGYDEKLFF

V gene: TRBV7-9
clone size: .
D gene: TRBD1
J gene: TRBJ1-1
CDR3 DNA: TGCGCCAGCAGCCCCCGGACAGGGAGGCGTGAAGCTTTCTTT
CDR3 protein: CASSPRTGRREAFF

V gene: TRBV6-5
clone size: .
D gene: .
J gene: TRBJ2-7
CDR3 DNA: TGTGCCAGCAGTTACGACAAAGCCTACGAGCAGTACTTC
CDR3 protein: CASSYDKAYEQYF

V gene: TRBV6-5
clone size: .
D gene: TRBD1
J gene: TRBJ1-2
CDR3 DNA: TGTGCCAGCAGCCGGGACAGAAGCAACTATGGCTACACCTTC
CDR3 protein: CASSRDRSNYGYTF

V gene: TRBV5-4
clone size: .
D gene: TRBD2
J gene: TRBJ2-5
CDR3 DNA: TGTGCCAGCAGCTTGGATCTAGCGGGGGAAGAGACCCAGTACTTC
CDR3 protein: CASSLDLAGEETQYF

V gene: TRBV27
clone size: .
D gene: TRBD2
J gene: TRBJ2-7
CDR3 DNA: TGTGCCAGCAGTTTCCTAGCGGGAGCCTACGAGCAGTACTTC
CDR3 protein: CASSFLAGAYEQYF

V gene: TRBV29-1
clone size: few
D gene: TRBD2
J gene: TRBJ2-1
CDR3 DNA: TGCAGCGTTGGGGGACTAGCGGGATATAATATCGGTGAGCAGTTCTTC
CDR3 protein: CSVGGLAGYNIGEQFF

V gene: TRBV9
clone size: .
D gene: TRBD1
J gene: TRBJ2-3
CDR3 DNA: TGTGCCAGCAGCGAACAGGGGCGCACAGATACGCAGTATTTT
CDR3 protein: CASSEQGRTDTQYF

V gene: TRBV7-2
clone size: .
D gene: TRBD2
J gene: TRBJ2-3
CDR3 DNA: TGTGCCAGCAGCTTGGGACTAGCGGGCGATACGCAGTATTTT
CDR3 protein: CASSLGLAGDTQYF

V gene: TRBV19
clone size: .
D gene: .
J gene: TRBJ2-7
CDR3 DNA: TGTGCCAGTAGTATACAGGGTTTCAACGAGCAGTACTTC
CDR3 protein: CASSIQGFNEQYF

V gene: TRBV5-1
clone size: .
D gene: .
J gene: TRBJ1-1
CDR3 DNA: TGCGCCAGCAGCTTGGGCAGGACTGAAGCTTTCTTT
CDR3 protein: CASSLGRTEAFF

V gene: TRBV5-4
clone size: few
D gene: .
J gene: TRBJ2-5
CDR3 DNA: TGTGCCAGCAGCTCCGGGGTCCGTGGGGAGACCCAGTACTTC
CDR3 protein: CASSSGVRGETQYF

V gene: TRBV19
clone size: few
D gene: .
J gene: TRBJ2-2
CDR3 DNA: TGTGCCAGTAGTATAGCCGAAGCAGGCTTTGTGGGGGAGCTGTTTTTT
CDR3 protein: CASSIAEAGFVGELFF

V gene: TRBV28
clone size: few
D gene: TRBD2
J gene: TRBJ2-1
CDR3 DNA: TGTGCCAGCCGGGAGACTAGCGGGAGAAATGAGCAGTTCTTC
CDR3 protein: CASRETSGRNEQFF

V gene: TRBV28
clone size: .
D gene: .
J gene: TRBJ1-2
CDR3 DNA: TGTGCCAGCGGTACAGGGTATGGCTACACCTTC
CDR3 protein: CASGTGYGYTF

V gene: TRBV7-2
clone size: .
D gene: TRBD1
J gene: TRBJ1-3
CDR3 DNA: TGTGCCAGCAGCTTAACGGGACAGAAATTAACTGGAAACACCATATATTTT
CDR3 protein: CASSLTGQKLTGNTIYF

V gene: TRBV9
clone size: .
D gene: .
J gene: TRBJ1-2
CDR3 DNA: TGTGCCAGCAGCGCAGAGGCCAGGGTCAATGGCTACACCTTC
CDR3 protein: CASSAEARVNGYTF

V gene: TRBV6-5
clone size: few
D gene: TRBD1
J gene: TRBJ2-3
CDR3 DNA: TGTGCCAGCAGCCGACAGGGCGATACGCAGTATTTT
CDR3 protein: CASSRQGDTQYF

V gene: TRBV4-2
clone size: .
D gene: TRBD2
J gene: TRBJ2-5
CDR3 DNA: TGTGCCAGCAGCCAAGTCGGGGGGGGAAGTCAAGAGACCCAGTACTTC
CDR3 protein: CASSQVGGGSQETQYF

V gene: TRBV7-2
clone size: .
D gene: TRBD2
J gene: TRBJ2-7
CDR3 DNA: TGTGCCAGCAGCCCCTACCCCCCGGGAGGCACCTCCTACGAGCAGTACTTC
CDR3 protein: CASSPYPPGGTSYEQYF

V gene: TRBV7-2
clone size: .
D gene: .
J gene: TRBJ2-3
CDR3 DNA: TGTGCCAGCAGCTTAGATCTCGGTGCAGATACGCAGTATTTT
CDR3 protein: CASSLDLGADTQYF

V gene: TRBV14
clone size: few
D gene: TRBD1
J gene: TRBJ2-2
CDR3 DNA: TGTGCCAGCAGCCAAGAGGGGACAGGGATCGGGGAGCTGTTTTTT
CDR3 protein: CASSQEGTGIGELFF

V gene: TRBV5-1
clone size: .
D gene: .
J gene: TRBJ2-5
CDR3 DNA: TGCGCCAGCAGCTTGGTTATGACAGACCAAGAGACCCAGTACTTC
CDR3 protein: CASSLVMTDQETQYF

V gene: TRBV7-2
clone size: few
D gene: .
J gene: TRBJ1-6
CDR3 DNA: TGTGCCAGCAGCTTAGATGCGGGCCCATGGGACTTT
CDR3 protein: CASSLDAGPWDF

V gene: TRBV6-1
clone size: few
D gene: .
J gene: TRBJ2-5
CDR3 DNA: TGTGCCAGCACCAGGGTAATTCGAGAGACCCAGTACTTC
CDR3 protein: CASTRVIRETQYF

V gene: TRBV4-1
clone size: few
D gene: .
J gene: TRBJ1-2
CDR3 DNA: TGCGCCAGCAGCCGGACCCAGAGCAGGGCCGTGGGCTATGGCTACACCTTC
CDR3 protein: CASSRTQSRAVGYGYTF

V gene: TRBV18
clone size: few
D gene: TRBD2
J gene: TRBJ2-1
CDR3 DNA: TGTGCCAGCTCACCGAGGACTAGCGGGAGCTCCTACAATGAGCAGTTCTTC
CDR3 protein: CASSPRTSGSSYNEQFF

V gene: TRBV7-9
clone size: .
D gene: TRBD2
J gene: TRBJ2-5
CDR3 DNA: TGTGCCAGCAGCCTCCCCCGGGGGGGGAGCCAAGAGACCCAGTACTTC
CDR3 protein: CASSLPRGGSQETQYF

V gene: TRBV29-1
clone size: few
D gene: TRBD1
J gene: TRBJ1-1
CDR3 DNA: TGCAGCGTTAGGACAGGGGGGACCATCACTGAAGCTTTCTTT
CDR3 protein: CSVRTGGTITEAFF

V gene: TRBV5-1
clone size: .
D gene: .
J gene: TRBJ2-2
CDR3 DNA: TGCGCCAGCAGCCTTTTAGGGGGAGACACCGGGGAGCTGTTTTTT
CDR3 protein: CASSLLGGDTGELFF

V gene: TRBV19
clone size: few
D gene: .
J gene: TRBJ2-3
CDR3 DNA: TGTGCCAGTAGTATTAGCGGACCAGATACGCAGTATTTT
CDR3 protein: CASSISGPDTQYF